This T cell receptor beta chain is drawn from a study of spatial heterogeneity in lung cancer. The V end was cut by 8 bases, the J end by 0 bases, with 14 bases between. Germline assignment: CDR1 SNHLY and CDR2 FYNNEI. The CDR3 runs to 15 residues. This clonotype has a count of ten or more. A unique molecular identifier was carried by every single TCR cDNA molecule. Each CDR3 protein gets one entry after TCRdb re-called the 5' RACE reads with MiXCR. The sample contains 39,000 or so distinct CDR3 sequences, approximately 3% of which appear only once. Time point in this sample: sample taken at primary tumor resection.

The sequencing here drew on normal lung tissue next to the tumor, taken at surgery. This chain connects TRBV2 to TRBJ1-5; no firm D call. This TCR was sampled from a male donor with early-stage non-small cell lung cancer. The CDR3 DNA reads as TGTGCCAGCGAGAGGAGGCAGAATAGCAATCAGCCCCAGCATTTT. It yields the protein CASERRQNSNQPQHF.